The 19 T cell receptor beta chains given below trace back to one sample, sequenced in a study of long-term antiretroviral therapy in people with HIV. At survey level, the immunoSEQ assay was run in its v3.0 version. TCRdb's table, derived via immunoSEQ multiplex PCR, lists solely in-frame clones and lacks some. There are 25,000 to 35,000 clones in the sample; 75% to 90% occur only once, and about 8.3% lies in the top ten. Sequencing used unsorted PBMCs, obtained 3.2 years before starting antiretroviral therapy. The receptors stem from a man aged 45-65 years with HIV.

This sequence joins TRBV10-2 and TRBJ2-5; possible D gene TRBD2, 5 bases. The CDR3 runs 13 residues. The germline V gene encodes CDR1 WSHSY and CDR2 SAAADI. V was trimmed by 3 bases and J by 5 bases, leaving 10 bases between them. CDR3 amino acids: CASSEGGEETQYF. The DNA of the CDR3 is TGCGCCAGCAGTGAAGGAGGCGAGGAGACCCAGTACTTC.

V gene TRBV9 combines with J gene TRBJ1-6; D call uncertain. V lost 0 bases, J lost 3 bases, and 10 bases lay in between. The CDR3 is made up of 16 amino acids. CDR1 SGDLS and CDR2 YYNGEE come from the germline V gene. The CDR3 nucleotides read TGTGCCAGCAGCGTAGGTCGGGATCTCTATAATTCACCCCTCCACTTT. This codes for CASSVGRDLYNSPLHF.

The chain is built from TRBV10-3 and TRBJ2-7; 7 nucleotides line up with TRBD2. This CDR3 contains 15 residues. The germline V gene has CDR1 ENHRY and CDR2 SYGVKD. The trim removed 1 base at V and 5 bases at J, leaving 8 bases unmatched. The CDR3 loop reads CAISEWDGGWNEQYF. The CDR3, as DNA: TGTGCCATCAGTGAGTGGGACGGGGGGTGGAACGAGCAGTACTTC.

On this clone: The junction shows a germline mismatch at one end, possibly a read error. The J gene is TRBJ2-4, the V gene TRBV7-7; D call uncertain. CDR3 length: 16 amino acids. Germline loops: CDR1 SSHAT, CDR2 FNYEAQ (reference sequence). DNA of the CDR3: TGTGCTAGCAGCTTAACCAGTACTGTTGCCAAAAACATTCAGTACTTC. It encodes CASSLTSTVAKNIQYF.

The J gene is TRBJ1-2, the V gene TRBV5-5; D is ambiguous. Looked up from germline, CDR1 is SGHKS and CDR2 is YYEKEE (reference sequence). The CDR3 spans 13 residues. Trimming shortened V by 4 bases and J by 8 bases, and 15 bases separated the two germline ends. CDR3 amino acids: CASSLLLTPGYTF. Here the CDR3 DNA reads TGTGCCAGCAGCCTTCTATTAACCCCCGGCTACACCTTC.

This clone showed up just once. The chain has TRBV4-1 and TRBJ2-3; TRBD2 aligns across 9 bases. This CDR3 spans 16 amino acids. Germline CDR1 MGHRA, CDR2 YSYEKL. The V and J ends lost 2 bases and 8 bases, in that order; junction bases with no gene match: 11. The DNA for the CDR3 is TGCGCCAGCAGCCAAAGATCTAGCGGGGTCGGTGGTACGCAGTATTTT. Encoded protein: CASSQRSSGVGGTQYF.

The chain recombines TRBV5-4 with TRBJ1-2; D perhaps matches TRBD1 (6 bases). Germline CDR1 and CDR2: SGHNT and YYREEE (reference sequence). Trimming cost V 4 bases and J 7 bases, with 11 bases left between them. This CDR3 region has 12 residues. The CDR3 region has the DNA TGTGCCAGCAGCATGACAGGTTTTGGCTACACCTTC. Amino acid sequence: CASSMTGFGYTF.

This chain joins TRBV11-2 and TRBJ2-7; TRBD1 aligns across 9 bases. The CDR3 sequence is 14 residues long. Trimming removed 5 bases from V and 6 bases from J; junction bases left unmatched: 8. Germline assignment: CDR1 SGHAT and CDR2 FQNNGV. As DNA, the CDR3 is TGTGCCAGCAGCCAATGGACAGGGGCTATCGAGCAGTACTTC. Amino acids: CASSQWTGAIEQYF.

The CDR3 DNA sequence: TGTGCCAGCAGTGATGTGGGCAAACCTTCCTACGAGCAGTACTTC. It translates to CASSDVGKPSYEQYF. The chain recombines TRBV6-1 with TRBJ2-7; no clear D gene. Germline CDR1 MNHNS, CDR2 SASEGT. The ends were cut back, 3 bases at V and 1 base at J, with 13 bases in the middle. This CDR3 is 15 amino acids long.

V usage is TRBV18 and J usage is TRBJ1-2, with D tentatively TRBD1 (6 bases). CDR3 size: 16 residues. Germline V gene sequence: CDR1 KGHSH, CDR2 LQKENI. Trimming took 4 bases from V and 0 from J, leaving 15 bases between them. Here the CDR3 DNA reads TGTGCCAGCTCACTTGGACAGAAGGTTGCTAACTATGGCTACACCTTC. This translates into CASSLGQKVANYGYTF.

This sequence joins TRBV2 and TRBJ2-2, with no clear D. The CDR3 consists of 12 residues. V was trimmed by 7 bases and J by 3 bases, leaving 6 bases between them. Looked up from germline, CDR1 is SNHLY and CDR2 is FYNNEI. This chain's CDR3 is CASTRYTGELFF. In DNA form, the CDR3 reads TGTGCCAGCACTAGATACACCGGGGAGCTGTTTTTT. The whole variable domain, filled in from reference TRBV2 and TRBJ2-2, reads EPEVTQTPSHQVTQMGQEVILRCVPISNHLYFYWYRQILGQKVEFLVSFYNNEISEKSEIFDDQFSVERPDGSNFTLKIRSTKLEDSAMYFCASTRYTGELFFGEGSRLTVL.

CDR3 loop: CASSLIPSGGGETQYF. CDR3 in DNA: TGCGCCAGCAGCTTGATCCCTAGCGGGGGGGGAGAGACCCAGTACTTC. The chain uses TRBV5-1 and TRBJ2-5, with 12 bases aligning to TRBD2. From germline, CDR1 is SGHRS and CDR2 YFSETQ. This CDR3 has 16 amino acids. J was trimmed by 4 bases and V by 1 base; bases with no gene match: 5.

This sequence joins TRBV5-5 and TRBJ2-5, with no clear D. This CDR3 comprises 17 residues. The V gene lost 1 base and the J gene lost 4 bases, with 20 bases spanning the gap. Germline V gives CDR1 SGHKS, CDR2 YYEKEE (reference sequence). CDR3 region: CASSLIPLVGSGETQYF. CDR3 in DNA: TGTGCCAGCAGCTTGATTCCCCTAGTCGGGTCCGGAGAGACCCAGTACTTC.

This clone has just one count. The rearrangement uses TRBV5-1 and TRBJ2-1; D possibly corresponds to TRBD2 (5 bases). The germline V gene encodes CDR1 SGHRS and CDR2 YFSETQ. Trimming left V 2 bases short and J 10 bases short, with 19 bases between. The CDR3 loop spans 15 amino acids. CDR3: CASSLGQTIQWEQFF. Here the CDR3 DNA reads TGCGCCAGCAGCTTAGGCCAGACTATACAATGGGAGCAGTTCTTC.

The rearrangement links TRBV27 to TRBJ1-4; a possible D gene is TRBD1 (6 bases). There are 15 residues in the CDR3. Germline values: CDR1 MNHEY, CDR2 SMNVEV (reference sequence). Trimming stripped 3 bases from V and 10 bases from J, with 18 bases between. The DNA for the CDR3 is TGTGCCAGCAGTTTTCTGGGGGGCTCAGGGGCAAAACTGTTTTTT. Translation gives CASSFLGGSGAKLFF.

The chain is built from TRBV20-1 and TRBJ1-2; D not certain. The V end was cut by 5 bases, the J end by 10 bases, with 14 bases between. Germline CDR1 is DFQATT and CDR2 is SNEGSKA (reference sequence). This CDR3 is 11 amino acids long. This chain's CDR3 is CSALSTASYTF. CDR3 nucleotides: TGCAGTGCTCTATCGACGGCGTCCTACACCTTC.

The chain links TRBV30 to TRBJ1-2; possible D gene TRBD1, 5 bases. Germline CDR1 and CDR2: GTSNPN and SVGIG (reference sequence). This CDR3 comprises 13 residues. The V and J ends lost 5 bases and 2 bases respectively, with 12 bases between them. The CDR3 sequence: CAWGTERNYGYTF. DNA for the CDR3: TGTGCCTGGGGGACGGAGCGAAACTATGGCTACACCTTC.

This rearrangement joins TRBV19 to TRBJ2-1; D possibly corresponds to TRBD2 (5 bases). Trimming pared 1 base from V and 0 bases from J, leaving 7 bases between. Germline assignment: CDR1 LNHDA and CDR2 SQIVND (reference sequence). The CDR3 contains 15 residues. In nucleotides, the CDR3 is TGTGCCAGTAGTATAGCGGGGATCTCCTACAATGAGCAGTTCTTC. Its translation: CASSIAGISYNEQFF. The variable domain in full, with the rest retrieved from reference TRBV19 and TRBJ2-1, is DGGITQSPKYLFRKEGQNVTLSCEQNLNHDAMYWYRQDPGQGLRLIYYSQIVNDFQKGDIAEGYSVSREKKESFPLTVTSAQKNPTAFYLCASSIAGISYNEQFFGPGTRLTVL.

The chain employs TRBV7-3 and TRBJ1-1; a weak D match, TRBD1 (6 bases). CDR3 length equals 13 residues. Germline V gene data show CDR1 as SGHTA and CDR2 as FQGTGA. V was clipped by 2 bases and J by 3 bases, with 7 bases between them. The CDR3 sequence is CASSLAGDTEAFF. The CDR3, as DNA: TGTGCCAGCAGCTTAGCAGGGGACACTGAAGCTTTCTTT.